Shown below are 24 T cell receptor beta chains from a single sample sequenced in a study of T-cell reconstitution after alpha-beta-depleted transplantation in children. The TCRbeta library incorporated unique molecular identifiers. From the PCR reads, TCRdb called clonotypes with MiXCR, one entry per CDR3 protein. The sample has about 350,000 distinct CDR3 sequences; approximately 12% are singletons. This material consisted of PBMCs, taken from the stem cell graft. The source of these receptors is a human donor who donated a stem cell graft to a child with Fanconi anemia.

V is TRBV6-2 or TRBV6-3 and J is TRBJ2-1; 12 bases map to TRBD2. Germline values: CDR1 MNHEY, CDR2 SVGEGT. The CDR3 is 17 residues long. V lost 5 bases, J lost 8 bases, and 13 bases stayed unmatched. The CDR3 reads CASSLLSSGGAYYEQFF. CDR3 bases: TGTGCCAGCAGTCTGCTATCTAGCGGGGGGGCGTACTATGAGCAGTTCTTC.

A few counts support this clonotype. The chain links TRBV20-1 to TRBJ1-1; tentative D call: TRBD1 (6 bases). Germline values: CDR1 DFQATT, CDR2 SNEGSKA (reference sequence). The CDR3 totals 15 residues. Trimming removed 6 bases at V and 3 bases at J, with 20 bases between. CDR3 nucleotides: TGCAGTGCCCACAGAGACAACACAGGGTACACTGAAGCTTTCTTT. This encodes CSAHRDNTGYTEAFF.

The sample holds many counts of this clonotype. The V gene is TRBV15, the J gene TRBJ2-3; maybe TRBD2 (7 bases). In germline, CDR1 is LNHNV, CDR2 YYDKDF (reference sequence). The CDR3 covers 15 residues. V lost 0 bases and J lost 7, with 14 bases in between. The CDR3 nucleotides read TGTGCCACCAGCAGAGATAACGGGGGGCCACATACGCAGTATTTT. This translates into CATSRDNGGPHTQYF.

The CDR3 reads CASSQRFTDTQYF. The DNA for the CDR3 is TGTGCCAGCAGCCAACGGTTCACAGATACGCAGTATTTT. The J gene is TRBJ2-3, the V gene TRBV3-1, with D uncertain. This CDR3 region has 13 residues. From germline, CDR1 is LGHDT and CDR2 YNNKEL (reference sequence). Trimming took 2 bases from V and 2 from J, leaving 5 bases between them.

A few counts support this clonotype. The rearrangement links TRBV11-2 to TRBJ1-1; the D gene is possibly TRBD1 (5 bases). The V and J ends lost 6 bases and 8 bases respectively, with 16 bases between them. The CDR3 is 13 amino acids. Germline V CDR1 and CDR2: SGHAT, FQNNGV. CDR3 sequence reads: CASSTPRAGEAFF. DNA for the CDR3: TGTGCCAGCAGTACACCGAGGGCAGGGGAAGCTTTCTTT.

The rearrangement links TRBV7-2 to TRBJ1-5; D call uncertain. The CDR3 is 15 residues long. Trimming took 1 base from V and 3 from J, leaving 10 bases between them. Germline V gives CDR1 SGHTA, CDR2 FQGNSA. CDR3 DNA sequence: TGTGCCAGCAGCTTAGTCATGAGTCTCAATCAGCCCCAGCATTTT. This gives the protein CASSLVMSLNQPQHF.

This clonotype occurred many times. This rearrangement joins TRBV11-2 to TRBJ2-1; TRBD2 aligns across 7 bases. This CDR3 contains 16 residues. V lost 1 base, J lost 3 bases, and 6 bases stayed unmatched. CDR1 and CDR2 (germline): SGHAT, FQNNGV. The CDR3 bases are TGTGCCAGCAGCTTAGGGGGAGGGGCCTACTACAATGAGCAGTTCTTC. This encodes CASSLGGGAYYNEQFF.

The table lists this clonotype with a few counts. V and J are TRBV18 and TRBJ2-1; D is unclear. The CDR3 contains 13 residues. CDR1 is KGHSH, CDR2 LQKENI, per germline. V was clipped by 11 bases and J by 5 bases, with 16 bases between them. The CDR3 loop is CAGHSGQNNEQFF. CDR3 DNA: TGTGCCGGCCATTCTGGCCAGAACAATGAGCAGTTCTTC.

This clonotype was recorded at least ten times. CDR3 amino acids: CASSSLAGGYEQYF. The DNA for the CDR3 is TGTGCCAGCAGCTCCTTAGCGGGAGGCTACGAGCAGTACTTC. V is TRBV7-8 and J is TRBJ2-7, with 10 nucleotides matching TRBD2. This CDR3 spans 14 amino acids. Germline values: CDR1 SGHVS, CDR2 FQNEAQ. J lost 3 bases, V lost 4 bases, and 3 bases had no gene match.

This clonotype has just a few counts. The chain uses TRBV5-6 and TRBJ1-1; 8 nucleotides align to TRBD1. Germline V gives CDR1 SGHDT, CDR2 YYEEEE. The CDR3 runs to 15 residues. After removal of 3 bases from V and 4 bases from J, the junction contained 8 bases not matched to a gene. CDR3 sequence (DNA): TGTGCCAGCAGCTGGGCGACAGGGGAGGGCACTGAAGCTTTCTTT. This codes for CASSWATGEGTEAFF.

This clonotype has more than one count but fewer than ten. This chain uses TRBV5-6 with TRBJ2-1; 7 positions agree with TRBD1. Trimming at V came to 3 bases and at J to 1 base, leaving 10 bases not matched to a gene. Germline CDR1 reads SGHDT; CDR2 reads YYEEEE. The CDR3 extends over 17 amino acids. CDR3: CASSSWGRGMSYNEQFF. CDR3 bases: TGTGCCAGCAGCTCCTGGGGCAGGGGGATGTCCTACAATGAGCAGTTCTTC.

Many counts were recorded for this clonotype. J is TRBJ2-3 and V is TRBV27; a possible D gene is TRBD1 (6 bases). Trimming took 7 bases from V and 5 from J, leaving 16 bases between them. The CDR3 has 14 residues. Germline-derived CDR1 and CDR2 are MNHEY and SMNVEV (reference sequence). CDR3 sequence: CASTATGPGDTQYF. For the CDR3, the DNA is TGTGCCAGCACTGCGACAGGACCGGGAGATACGCAGTATTTT.

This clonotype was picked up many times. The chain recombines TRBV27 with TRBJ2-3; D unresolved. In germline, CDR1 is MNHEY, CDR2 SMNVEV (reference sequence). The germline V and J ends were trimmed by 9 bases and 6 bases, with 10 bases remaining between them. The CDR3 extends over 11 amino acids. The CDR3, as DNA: TGTGCCAGACGGGTGGGGGATACGCAGTATTTT. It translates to CARRVGDTQYF.

CDR3: CASSQGITLYEQYF. The CDR3 DNA reads as TGTGCCAGCAGCCAAGGAATCACACTCTACGAGCAGTACTTC. The chain has TRBV4-2 and TRBJ2-7; D unresolved. The V gene lost 1 base and the J gene lost 3 bases, with 10 bases spanning the gap. Germline-derived CDR1 and CDR2 are LGHNA and YNFKEQ. The CDR3 runs to 14 residues.

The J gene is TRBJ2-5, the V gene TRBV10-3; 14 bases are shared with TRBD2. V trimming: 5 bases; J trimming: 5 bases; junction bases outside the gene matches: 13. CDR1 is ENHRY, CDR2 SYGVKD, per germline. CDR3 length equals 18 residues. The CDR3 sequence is CAISPTSGGGATWETQYF. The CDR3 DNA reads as TGTGCCATCAGTCCGACTAGCGGGGGGGGCGCCACGTGGGAGACCCAGTACTTC.

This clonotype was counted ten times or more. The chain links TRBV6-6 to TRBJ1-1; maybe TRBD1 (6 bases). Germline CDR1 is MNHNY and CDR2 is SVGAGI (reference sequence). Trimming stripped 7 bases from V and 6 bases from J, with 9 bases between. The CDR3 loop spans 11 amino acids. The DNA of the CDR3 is TGTGCCAGCACGCACAGGGCTGAAGCTTTCTTT. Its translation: CASTHRAEAFF.

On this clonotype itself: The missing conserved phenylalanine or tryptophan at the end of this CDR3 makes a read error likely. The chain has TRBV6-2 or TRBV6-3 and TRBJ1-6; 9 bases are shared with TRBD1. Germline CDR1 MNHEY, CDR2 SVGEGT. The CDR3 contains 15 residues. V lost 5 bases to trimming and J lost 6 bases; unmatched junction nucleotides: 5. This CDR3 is CASSDPGQGNSPLHY. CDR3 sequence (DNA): TGTGCCAGCAGTGATCCGGGACAGGGTAATTCACCCCTCCACTAT.

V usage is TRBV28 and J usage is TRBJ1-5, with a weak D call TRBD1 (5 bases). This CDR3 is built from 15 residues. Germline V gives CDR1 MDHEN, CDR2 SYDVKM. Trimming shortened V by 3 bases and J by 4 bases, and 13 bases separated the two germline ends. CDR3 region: CASSFYGEGNQPQHF. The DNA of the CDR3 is TGTGCCAGCAGTTTCTATGGCGAGGGGAATCAGCCCCAGCATTTT.

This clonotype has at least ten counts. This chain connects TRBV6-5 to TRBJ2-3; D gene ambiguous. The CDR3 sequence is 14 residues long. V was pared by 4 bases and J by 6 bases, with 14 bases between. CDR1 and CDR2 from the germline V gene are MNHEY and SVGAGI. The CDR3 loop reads CASSSHHTLDTQYF. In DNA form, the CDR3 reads TGTGCCAGCAGTTCTCATCATACACTTGATACGCAGTATTTT.

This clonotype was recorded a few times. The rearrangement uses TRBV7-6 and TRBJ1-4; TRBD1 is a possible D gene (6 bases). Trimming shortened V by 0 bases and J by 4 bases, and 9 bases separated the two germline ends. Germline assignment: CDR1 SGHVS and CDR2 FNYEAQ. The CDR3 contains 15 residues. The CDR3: CASSLATGFNEKLFF. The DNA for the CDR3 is TGTGCCAGCAGCTTAGCAACAGGGTTTAATGAAAAACTGTTTTTT. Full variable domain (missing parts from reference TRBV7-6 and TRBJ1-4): GAGVSQSPRYKVTKRGQDVALRCDPISGHVSLYWYRQALGQGPEFLTYFNYEAQQDKSGLPNDRFSAERPEGSISTLTIQRTEQRDSAMYRCASSLATGFNEKLFFGSGTQLSVL.

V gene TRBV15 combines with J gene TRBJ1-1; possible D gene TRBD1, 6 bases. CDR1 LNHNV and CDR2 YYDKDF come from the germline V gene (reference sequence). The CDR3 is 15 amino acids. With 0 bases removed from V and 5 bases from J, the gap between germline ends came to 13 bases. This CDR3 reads CATSRDIKGGTEAFF. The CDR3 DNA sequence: TGTGCCACCAGCAGAGATATAAAGGGGGGGACTGAAGCTTTCTTT.

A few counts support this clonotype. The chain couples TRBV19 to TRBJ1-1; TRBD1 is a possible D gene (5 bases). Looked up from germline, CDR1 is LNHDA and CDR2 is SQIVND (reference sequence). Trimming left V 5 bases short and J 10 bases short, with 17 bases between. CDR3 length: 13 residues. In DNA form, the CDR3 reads TGTGCCAGTAGTTCGGACCTCAAGGGGCGAGCTTTCTTT. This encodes CASSSDLKGRAFF.

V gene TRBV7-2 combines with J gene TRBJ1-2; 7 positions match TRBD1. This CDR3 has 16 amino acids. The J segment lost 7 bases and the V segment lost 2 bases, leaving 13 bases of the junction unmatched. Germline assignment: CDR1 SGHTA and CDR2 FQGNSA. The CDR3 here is CASSLRGDSPSGGYTF. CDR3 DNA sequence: TGTGCCAGCAGCTTAAGGGGGGACAGCCCTTCTGGTGGCTACACCTTC.

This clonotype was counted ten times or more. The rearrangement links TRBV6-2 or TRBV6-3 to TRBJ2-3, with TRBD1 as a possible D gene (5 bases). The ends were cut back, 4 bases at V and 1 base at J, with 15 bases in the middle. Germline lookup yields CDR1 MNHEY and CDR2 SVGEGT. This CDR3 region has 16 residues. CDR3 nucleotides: TGTGCCAGCAGTTCACCTCTGGACATTCGCACAGATACGCAGTATTTT. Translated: CASSSPLDIRTDTQYF.